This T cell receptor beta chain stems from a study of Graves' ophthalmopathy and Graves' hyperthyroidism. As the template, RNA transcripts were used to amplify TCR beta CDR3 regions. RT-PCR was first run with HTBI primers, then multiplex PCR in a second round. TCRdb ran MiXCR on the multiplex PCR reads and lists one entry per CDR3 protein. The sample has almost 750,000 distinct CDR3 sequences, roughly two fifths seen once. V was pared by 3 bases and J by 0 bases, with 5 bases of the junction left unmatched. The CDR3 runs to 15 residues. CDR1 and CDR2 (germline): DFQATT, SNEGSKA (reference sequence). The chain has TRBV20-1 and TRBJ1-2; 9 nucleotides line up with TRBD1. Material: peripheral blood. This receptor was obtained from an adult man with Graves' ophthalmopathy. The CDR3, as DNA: TGCAGTGCTAGCGACAGGGGGGAAGCTAACTATGGCTACACCTTC. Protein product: CSASDRGEANYGYTF.